The clone carrying this TCR beta chain was recorded once. CDR1 is SEHNR and CDR2 is FQNEAQ in the germline V gene (reference sequence). The junction had 4 bases not matched to a gene; V was cut back by 5 bases and J by 7 bases. The CDR3 totals 12 residues. This specimen belongs to a study of OX40 agonist ivuxolimab in advanced cancers. For the study at large: A partial response was reached by three patients: one with hepatocellular carcinoma and two with cutaneous melanoma.

Assay: immunoSEQ multiplex PCR; the TCRdb copy retains only in-frame clones and omits some. The sample includes approximately 49,000 clones, 84% of them seen just once. The receptor comes from an adult with an advanced solid tumor such as melanoma, head and neck, liver or kidney cancer. The chain has TRBV7-9 and TRBJ1-1; 7 nucleotides align to TRBD1. The specimen comprised CD4+ or CD8+ T cells sorted from blood, sampled in a trial of the OX40 agonist ivuxolimab. The DNA for the CDR3 is TGTGCCAGCAGCCCCACAGGGGTTGAAGCTTTCTTT. As protein: CASSPTGVEAFF.